Below, 21 T cell receptor beta chains from the same sample are listed, as sequenced in a study of T cell responses to AZD1222 COVID-19 vaccine. TCRdb's copy holds only in-frame clones and misses some; the assay was immunoSEQ multiplex PCR. This sample has some 110,000 clones; approximately 87% occur once, and the top ten carry around 2.5%. The sequencing here drew on peripheral blood, taken on day 0 of AZD1222 vaccination. Receptors originate from an adult in good health.

This chain links TRBV2 with TRBJ1-1; weak D call: TRBD1 (5 bases). The CDR3 covers 14 residues. Germline CDR1 SNHLY, CDR2 FYNNEI. The ends were cut back, 8 bases at V and 4 bases at J, with 17 bases in the middle. CDR3 in DNA: TGTGCCAGCCTATTTCAGGGCGTGGGCACTGAAGCTTTCTTT. This sequence encodes CASLFQGVGTEAFF.

This chain uses TRBV5-4 with TRBJ2-1; a weak D match, TRBD1 (6 bases). V was pared by 4 bases and J by 3 bases, with 14 bases between. Germline CDR1 reads SGHNT; CDR2 reads YYREEE (reference sequence). The CDR3 is 15 residues long. For the CDR3, the DNA is TGTGCCAGCAGCCTACAGGGTTTGAACTACAATGAGCAGTTCTTC. It specifies CASSLQGLNYNEQFF. The whole variable domain, remainder taken from reference TRBV5-4 and TRBJ2-1, is ETGVTQSPTHLIKTRGQQVTLRCSSQSGHNTVSWYQQALGQGPQFIFQYYREEENGRGNFPPRFSGLQFPNYSSELNVNALELDDSALYLCASSLQGLNYNEQFFGPGTRLTVL.

This chain joins TRBV15 and TRBJ1-6, with D possibly matching TRBD1 (5 bases). V dropped 4 bases and J dropped 5 bases, with 12 bases sitting between them. This CDR3 is 15 amino acids long. Per the germline V gene, CDR1 is LNHNV and CDR2 is YYDKDF (reference sequence). The CDR3: CATSTALGDNSPLHF. CDR3 DNA: TGTGCCACCAGCACCGCCTTGGGGGATAATTCACCCCTCCACTTT.

In DNA form, the CDR3 reads TGTGCCAGCAGTGGGACGGCTAGCTCCTACAATGAGCAGTTCTTC. It translates to CASSGTASSYNEQFF. The V call is TRBV27, the J call TRBJ2-1; D possibly uses TRBD1 or TRBD2 (5 bases each). The CDR3 sequence is 15 residues long. Trimming stripped 5 bases from V and 0 bases from J, with 11 bases between. The V gene's germline CDR1 is MNHEY and CDR2 SMNVEV (reference sequence).

The CDR3 spells CASSHRDRGNSPLHF. CDR3 bases: TGCGCCAGCAGCCACCGGGACAGGGGTAATTCACCCCTCCACTTT. The genes are TRBV4-3 and TRBJ1-6; 10 nucleotides align to TRBD1. Germline V gene lookup returns CDR1 LGHNA and CDR2 YSLEER. The J segment lost 6 bases and the V segment lost 3 bases, leaving 2 bases of the junction unmatched. The CDR3 is made up of 15 amino acids.

V and J are TRBV19 and TRBJ2-1, with a possible D match to TRBD2 (6 bases). Per germline, CDR1 LNHDA and CDR2 SQIVND (reference sequence). The V end lost 3 bases, the J end lost 2 bases, and 8 bases lay between the germline ends. This CDR3 has 14 amino acids. CDR3 nucleotides: TGTGCCAGTAGTATGACGGGGGCCTACAATGAGCAGTTCTTC. This codes for CASSMTGAYNEQFF.

This clone was recorded only once. V usage is TRBV4-3 and J usage is TRBJ2-7; 10 bases line up with TRBD2. CDR3 size: 15 residues. The germline CDR1 and CDR2 sequences are LGHNA and YSLEER. Germline trimming cut 3 bases from V and 0 bases from J; bases unmatched to any gene: 2. Here the CDR3 DNA reads TGCGCCAGCAGCCAGGGGACTAGCGACTCCTACGAGCAGTACTTC. It is translated as CASSQGTSDSYEQYF.

V is TRBV7-9 and J is TRBJ2-1, with 7 bases lining up with TRBD1. The CDR3 has 17 residues. V lost 5 bases and J lost 2; bases outside the gene matches: 12. The germline CDR1 and CDR2 sequences are SEHNR and FQNEAQ (reference sequence). The CDR3: CASSAMTGPSPYNEQFF. In DNA, the CDR3 is TGTGCCAGCAGCGCCATGACAGGGCCTAGTCCCTACAATGAGCAGTTCTTC. Full variable domain (outside the CDR3, taken from reference TRBV7-9 and TRBJ2-1): DTGVSQNPRHKITKRGQNVTFRCDPISEHNRLYWYRQTLGQGPEFLTYFQNEAQLEKSRLLSDRFSAERPKGSFSTLEIQRTEQGDSAMYLCASSAMTGPSPYNEQFFGPGTRLTVL.

The V call is TRBV15, the J call TRBJ2-1; D gene ambiguous. CDR1 and CDR2 from the germline V gene are LNHNV and YYDKDF (reference sequence). V dropped 3 bases and J dropped 6 bases, with 12 bases sitting between them. This CDR3 has 14 residues. CDR3 residues: CATSSSLTRNEQFF. As DNA, the CDR3 is TGTGCCACCAGCAGCTCCTTGACACGCAATGAGCAGTTCTTC.

J is TRBJ1-1 and V is TRBV19, with 9 bases lining up with TRBD1. Trimming removed 6 bases from V and 8 bases from J; junction bases left unmatched: 10. CDR1 is LNHDA, CDR2 SQIVND, per germline (reference sequence). The CDR3 length is 14 residues. The CDR3 nucleotides read TGTGCCAGTAGGGAGGGGGACAGGGCTGACGAAGCTTTCTTT. It is translated as CASREGDRADEAFF.

The chain uses TRBV5-1 and TRBJ1-4; D is ambiguous. CDR3 length equals 16 residues. The germline V and J ends were trimmed by 0 bases and 0 bases, with 9 bases remaining between them. Germline loops: CDR1 SGHRS, CDR2 YFSETQ. The CDR3 loop is CASSLVPGTTNEKLFF. CDR3 nucleotide sequence: TGCGCCAGCAGCTTGGTGCCGGGCACAACTAATGAAAAACTGTTTTTT.

DNA for the CDR3: TGTGCCAGCAGCCAACAAGGACAGTCCTACGAGCAGTACTTC. This codes for CASSQQGQSYEQYF. The chain recombines TRBV6-5 with TRBJ2-7; D perhaps matches TRBD1 (6 bases). Trimming left V 6 bases short and J 1 base short, with 13 bases between. The germline CDR1 and CDR2 sequences are MNHEY and SVGAGI. The CDR3 consists of 14 residues.

The J gene is TRBJ2-5, the V gene TRBV11-1, with D tentatively TRBD1 (5 bases). V gave up 1 base and J gave up 2 bases, with 14 bases separating them. The CDR3 has 16 amino acids. From germline, CDR1 is SGHAT and CDR2 FQDESV (reference sequence). The CDR3 is CASSLGSTGPQETQYF. CDR3 coding DNA: TGTGCCAGCAGCTTAGGGAGTACAGGCCCACAAGAGACCCAGTACTTC. Combining the CDR3 with reference TRBV11-1 and TRBJ2-5 gives the whole variable domain EAEVAQSPRYKITEKSQAVAFWCDPISGHATLYWYRQILGQGPELLVQFQDESVVDDSQLPKDRFSAERLKGVDSTLKIQPAELGDSAMYLCASSLGSTGPQETQYFGPGTRLLVL.

The rearrangement joins TRBV9 to TRBJ2-1, with 8 positions matching TRBD1. V shed 0 bases, J shed 1 base, and the junction held 6 bases outside the gene matches. The CDR3 loop spans 17 amino acids. Looked up from germline, CDR1 is SGDLS and CDR2 is YYNGEE. The chain's CDR3 is CASSVGDRGLSYNEQFF. The CDR3 DNA reads TGTGCCAGCAGCGTAGGAGACAGGGGACTTTCCTACAATGAGCAGTTCTTC.

The chain carries TRBV4-3 and TRBJ1-4, with 7 positions matching TRBD1. Unmatched junction bases numbered 12, after V lost 4 bases and J lost 7 bases. The germline V gene encodes CDR1 LGHNA and CDR2 YSLEER. This CDR3 region has 16 residues. The CDR3 nucleotides are TGCGCCAGCAGCCTTTCTGCCACAGGGGTTTTTGAAAAACTGTTTTTT. Amino acids: CASSLSATGVFEKLFF.

This clone showed up just a few times. The rearrangement joins TRBV7-6 to TRBJ2-7; D unclear. The CDR3 totals 14 residues. Trimming cost V 3 bases and J 0 bases, with 9 bases left between them. CDR1 is SGHVS and CDR2 is FNYEAQ in the germline V gene. CDR3: CASSLTSVSYEQYF. The CDR3 DNA is TGTGCCAGCAGCTTGACGTCAGTCTCCTACGAGCAGTACTTC.

V gene TRBV9 combines with J gene TRBJ2-3; 9 bases line up with TRBD2. The CDR3 contains 15 residues. The germline V gene has CDR1 SGDLS and CDR2 YYNGEE. The V segment lost 0 bases and the J segment 2 bases; nucleotides outside the gene matches: 1. The CDR3 bases are TGTGCCAGCAGCGTAGGACTAGCGGACACAGATACGCAGTATTTT. It specifies CASSVGLADTDTQYF.

V gene TRBV21-1 combines with J gene TRBJ2-7; the DNA was not used to check the table's D call, TRBD2. TRBV21-1 is given as a pseudogene. CDR3 size: 16 residues. This CDR3 reads CASSKARKRPSYEQYF. Written as DNA, the CDR3 is TGTGCCAGCAGCAAAGCGCGAAAGCGTCCGTCCTACGAGCAGTACTTC.

The chain joins TRBV18 to TRBJ1-1; 8 bases are shared with TRBD1. CDR1 and CDR2 from the germline V gene are KGHSH and LQKENI. V shed 2 bases, J shed 1 base, and the junction held 6 bases outside the gene matches. This CDR3 comprises 16 residues. CDR3 residues: CASSPSQGAGNTEAFF. CDR3 coding DNA: TGTGCCAGCTCACCATCCCAGGGGGCAGGGAACACTGAAGCTTTCTTT.

The V and J genes are TRBV2 and TRBJ1-6; D may be TRBD1 (5 bases). The CDR3 extends over 13 amino acids. Germline V gene lookup returns CDR1 SNHLY and CDR2 FYNNEI. V was pared by 6 bases and J by 12 bases, with 15 bases between. The CDR3 reads CASRGQPSEPLHF. The CDR3 nucleotides are TGTGCCAGCAGGGGGCAGCCGAGCGAACCCCTCCACTTT.

This clone was counted once. The chain links TRBV3-1 (or the pseudogene TRBV3-2) to TRBJ1-3, with no clear D. The CDR3 is 16 amino acids. Germline CDR1 reads LGHDT; CDR2 reads YNNKEL (reference sequence). V lost 6 bases to trimming and J lost 0 bases, with 15 bases between them. CDR3 sequence (DNA): TGTGCCAGCAGACCACCCGGCGCAGGCTCTGGAAACACCATATATTTT. The encoded protein is CASRPPGAGSGNTIYF.